Listed below are T cell receptor beta chains from one sample, sequenced in a study of cytomegalovirus exposure and HLA in healthy donors. Assay used: immunoSEQ multiplex PCR; TCRdb lists only in-frame clones, some missing. The sample's table shows 100,000 to 150,000 clones. Sequenced material: PBMCs. The receptors were gathered from a man aged 18 to 29 in good health and CMV-seronegative. CDR3s include the opening cysteine and the closing phenylalanine or tryptophan. D genes are given only for firm matches.

D gene | J gene | V gene | CDR3 DNA | CDR3 protein
TRBD2 | TRBJ2-3 | TRBV30 | TGTGCCTGGAGTGGAAGCGGGGGTATCACAGATACGCAGTATTTT | CAWSGSGGITDTQYF
TRBD2 | TRBJ2-7 | TRBV7-3 | TGTGCCAGCAGCCCCAGCGGGGGGGCCGATAGTCCCTACGAGCAGTACTTC | CASSPSGGADSPYEQYF
TRBD1 | TRBJ1-5 | TRBV27 | TGTGCCAGCAGCCCTCTCAGGGGGAGCAATCAGCCCCAGCATTTT | CASSPLRGSNQPQHF
TRBD1 | TRBJ1-1 | TRBV6-5 | TGTGCCAGCAGGCTCGGGACAGCCAACACTGAAGCTTTCTTT | CASRLGTANTEAFF
TRBD1 | TRBJ1-6 | TRBV2 | TGTGCCAGCAGTGGACAGGGGGCTGGGAATTCACCCCTCCACTTT | CASSGQGAGNSPLHF
. | TRBJ2-6 | TRBV4-2 | TGTGCCAGCAGCCAAGATCTCAGGGGCGGGGCCAACGTCCTGACTTTC | CASSQDLRGGANVLTF
. | TRBJ2-3 | TRBV6-1 | TGTGCCAGCAGTGAAGCGGCGTGGGGGCAGGGGGGAGTAGATACGCAGTATTTT | CASSEAAWGQGGVDTQYF
. | TRBJ1-6 | TRBV6-5 | TGTGCCAGCAGTGTTTTAGACCGGCGGGGGTCACCCCTCCACTTT | CASSVLDRRGSPLHF
. | TRBJ1-1 | TRBV6-1 | TGTGCCAGCAGCCAAGGGGCAGGGTTTGGGGCTTTCTTT | CASSQGAGFGAFF
TRBD2 | TRBJ2-7 | TRBV9 | TGTGCCAGCAGCCCGGGGGGAGGTCTGGGGGAGCAGTACTTC | CASSPGGGLGEQYF
TRBD1 | TRBJ1-2 | TRBV29-1 | TGCAGCGTAGCCCCTAGGGACAGCCGAAACTATGGCTACACCTTC | CSVAPRDSRNYGYTF
TRBD1 | TRBJ1-2 | TRBV29-1 | TGCAGCGTTGATACAGGGGTGACCCGTGGCTACACCTTC | CSVDTGVTRGYTF
. | TRBJ1-1 | TRBV10-2 | TGCGCCAGCGAACAGGGCTCTGAAGCTTTCTTT | CASEQGSEAFF
. | TRBJ1-2 | TRBV7-2 | TGTGCCAGCAGCTTAGCCAGGGATCGTGGCTACACCTTC | CASSLARDRGYTF
. | TRBJ1-6 | TRBV5-1 | TGCGCCAGCAGCCCCGATGGTCTGTTCGGGGATTCACCCCTCCACTTT | CASSPDGLFGDSPLHF
. | TRBJ2-2 | TRBV4-2 | TGTGCCAGCAGCCAAGGGGAGGCTACGGGGGGCTTAAACACCGGGGAGCTGTTTTTT | CASSQGEATGGLNTGELFF